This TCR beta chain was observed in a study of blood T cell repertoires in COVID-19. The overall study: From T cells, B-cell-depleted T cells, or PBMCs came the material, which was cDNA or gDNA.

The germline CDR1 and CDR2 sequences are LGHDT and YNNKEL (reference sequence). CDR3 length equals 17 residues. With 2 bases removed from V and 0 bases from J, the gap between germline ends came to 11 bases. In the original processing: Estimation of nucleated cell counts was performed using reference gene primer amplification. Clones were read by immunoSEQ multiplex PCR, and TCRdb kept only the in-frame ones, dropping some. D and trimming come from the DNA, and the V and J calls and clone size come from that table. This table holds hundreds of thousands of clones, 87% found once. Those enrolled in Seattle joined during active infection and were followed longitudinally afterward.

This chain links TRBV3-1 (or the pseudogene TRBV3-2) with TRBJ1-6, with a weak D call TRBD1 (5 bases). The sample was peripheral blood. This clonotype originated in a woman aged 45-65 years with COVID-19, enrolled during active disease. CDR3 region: CASSQPDSASYNSPLHF. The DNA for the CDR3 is TGTGCCAGCAGCCAACCCGACAGTGCCTCCTATAATTCACCCCTCCACTTT.